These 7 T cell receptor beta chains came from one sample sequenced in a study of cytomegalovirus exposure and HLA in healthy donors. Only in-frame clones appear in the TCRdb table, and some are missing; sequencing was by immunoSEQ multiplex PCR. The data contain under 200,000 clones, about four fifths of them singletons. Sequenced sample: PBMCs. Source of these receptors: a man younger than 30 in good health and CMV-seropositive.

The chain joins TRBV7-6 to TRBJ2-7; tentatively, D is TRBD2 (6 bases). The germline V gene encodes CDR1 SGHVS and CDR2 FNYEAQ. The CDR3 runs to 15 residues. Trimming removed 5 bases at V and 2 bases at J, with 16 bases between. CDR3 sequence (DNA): TGTGCCAGCAGCGGAGGGTTGGACAAGACCTACGAGCAGTACTTC. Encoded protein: CASSGGLDKTYEQYF.

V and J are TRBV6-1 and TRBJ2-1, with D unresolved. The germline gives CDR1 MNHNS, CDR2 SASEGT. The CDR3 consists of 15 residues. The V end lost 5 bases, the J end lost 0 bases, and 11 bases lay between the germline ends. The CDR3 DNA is TGTGCCAGCAGTCTAAATCCTAGCTCCTACAATGAGCAGTTCTTC. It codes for CASSLNPSSYNEQFF.

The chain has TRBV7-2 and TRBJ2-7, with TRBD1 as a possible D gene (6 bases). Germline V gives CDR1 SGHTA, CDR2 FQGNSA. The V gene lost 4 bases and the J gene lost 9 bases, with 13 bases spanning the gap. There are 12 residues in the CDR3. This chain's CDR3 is CASSWDIGGQYF. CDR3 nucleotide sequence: TGTGCCAGCAGCTGGGACATAGGTGGGCAGTACTTC. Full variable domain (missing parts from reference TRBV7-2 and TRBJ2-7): GAGVSQSPSNKVTEKGKDVELRCDPISGHTALYWYRQSLGQGLEFLIYFQGNSAPDKSGLPSDRFSAERTGGSVSTLTIQRTQQEDSAVYLCASSWDIGGQYFGPGTRLTVT.

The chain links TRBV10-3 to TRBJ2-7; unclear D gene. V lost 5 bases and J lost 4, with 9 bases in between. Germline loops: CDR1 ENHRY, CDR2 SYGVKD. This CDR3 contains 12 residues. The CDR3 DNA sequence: TGTGCCATCAGTTCGACAATATACGAGCAGTACTTC. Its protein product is CAISSTIYEQYF.

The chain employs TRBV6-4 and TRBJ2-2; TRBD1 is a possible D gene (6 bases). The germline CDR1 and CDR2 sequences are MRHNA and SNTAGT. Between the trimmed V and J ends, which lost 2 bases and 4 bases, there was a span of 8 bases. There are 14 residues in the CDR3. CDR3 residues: CASSDQGSTGELFF. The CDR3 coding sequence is TGTGCCAGCAGTGACCAGGGGAGCACCGGGGAGCTGTTTTTT.

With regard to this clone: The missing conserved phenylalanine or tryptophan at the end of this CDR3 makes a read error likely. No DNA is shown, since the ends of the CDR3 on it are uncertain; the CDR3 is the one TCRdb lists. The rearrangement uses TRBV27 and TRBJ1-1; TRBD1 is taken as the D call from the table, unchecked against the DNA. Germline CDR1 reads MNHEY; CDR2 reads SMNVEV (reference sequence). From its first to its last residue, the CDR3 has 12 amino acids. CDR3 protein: CASSPPGQPLTA.

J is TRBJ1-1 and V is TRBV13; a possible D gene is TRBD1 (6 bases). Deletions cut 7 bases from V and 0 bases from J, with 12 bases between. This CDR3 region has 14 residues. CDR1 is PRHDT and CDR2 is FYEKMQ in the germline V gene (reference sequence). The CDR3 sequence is CASTTGHLNTEAFF. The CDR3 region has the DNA TGTGCCAGCACAACGGGACACCTGAACACTGAAGCTTTCTTT. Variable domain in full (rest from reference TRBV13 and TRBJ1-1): AAGVIQSPRHLIKEKRETATLKCYPIPRHDTVYWYQQGPGQDPQFLISFYEKMQSDKGSIPDRFSAQQFSDYHSELNMSSLELGDSALYFCASTTGHLNTEAFFGQGTRLTVV.